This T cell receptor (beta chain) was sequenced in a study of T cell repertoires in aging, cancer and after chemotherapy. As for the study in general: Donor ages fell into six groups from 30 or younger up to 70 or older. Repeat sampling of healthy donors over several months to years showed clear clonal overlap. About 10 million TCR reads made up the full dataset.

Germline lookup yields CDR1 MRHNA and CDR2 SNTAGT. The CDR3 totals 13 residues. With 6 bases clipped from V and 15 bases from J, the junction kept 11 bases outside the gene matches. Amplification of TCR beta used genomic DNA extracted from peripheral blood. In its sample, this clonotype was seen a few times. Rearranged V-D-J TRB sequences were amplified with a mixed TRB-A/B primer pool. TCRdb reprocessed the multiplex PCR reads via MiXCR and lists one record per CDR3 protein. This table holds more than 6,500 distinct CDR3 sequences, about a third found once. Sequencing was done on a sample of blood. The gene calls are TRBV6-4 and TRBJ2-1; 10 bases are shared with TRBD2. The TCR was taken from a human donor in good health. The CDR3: CASSASGGSLRFF. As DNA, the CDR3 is TGTGCCAGCAGCGCTAGCGGGGGTTCTCTCCGGTTCTTC.